These T cell receptor beta chains were read from a single sample in a study of CD8+CD57+ T cells in acquired aplastic anemia. Using its own MiXCR run on the reads, TCRdb lists one record per CDR3 protein. The data show hundreds of thousands of distinct CDR3 sequences, around 30% seen once. Sequenced sample: sorted CD4+, CD8+, or CD8+CD57+ T cells (not recorded which) from PBMCs. The receptor source for this set is a human donor with aplastic anemia. Each CDR3 is given with its conserved first and last residue. The order of the fields is D gene, clone size, J gene, V gene, CDR3 DNA, CDR3 protein. The D gene is left open where the match is weak. Clone size is given for some rows only: seen once, a few or many times, or a class if the clone is expanded.

>TRBD1|few|TRBJ1-6|TRBV25-1
TGTGCCAGCTCACCATCACAGGGGGCCGGTTCACCCCTCCACTTT
CASSPSQGAGSPLHF
>NA|few|TRBJ1-6|TRBV6-2/TRBV6-3
TGTGCCAGCTCCCAAGGCGGGGCCCTCCACTTT
CASSQGGALHF
>NA|NA|TRBJ1-2|TRBV19
TGTGCCAGTACCCCCCCAGGGGTGGGCTATGGCTACACCTTC
CASTPPGVGYGYTF
>NA|NA|TRBJ1-5|TRBV6-2/TRBV6-3
TGTGCCAGCAACCCGGTCGTCAGTTTTGCCTTCCAGCCCCAGCATTTT
CASNPVVSFAFQPQHF
>NA|many|TRBJ2-7|TRBV5-6
TGTGCCAGCAGCTTACAACCTACCTACGAGCAGTACTTC
CASSLQPTYEQYF
>TRBD2|many|TRBJ2-1|TRBV10-3
TGTGCCATCAGTGATGAGGCTAGCGGAGCCTCTAGGCAGTTCTTC
CAISDEASGASRQFF
>NA|few|TRBJ1-5|TRBV20-1
TGCAGTGCTAGTCATGGCAGGGCCGGGGGCAATCAGCCCCAGCATTTT
CSASHGRAGGNQPQHF
>NA|NA|TRBJ1-1|TRBV9
TGTGCCAGCAGCGCCCACAAGAACACTGAAGCTTTCTTT
CASSAHKNTEAFF
>NA|many|TRBJ1-2|TRBV20-1
TGCAGTGCTCAAAATGAGCAGACCACCTCCTATGGCTACACCTTC
CSAQNEQTTSYGYTF
>NA|NA|TRBJ1-2|TRBV20-1
TGCAGTGCTGGAAACCCGGCAGGGGTCGATGGCTATGGCTACACCTTC
CSAGNPAGVDGYGYTF